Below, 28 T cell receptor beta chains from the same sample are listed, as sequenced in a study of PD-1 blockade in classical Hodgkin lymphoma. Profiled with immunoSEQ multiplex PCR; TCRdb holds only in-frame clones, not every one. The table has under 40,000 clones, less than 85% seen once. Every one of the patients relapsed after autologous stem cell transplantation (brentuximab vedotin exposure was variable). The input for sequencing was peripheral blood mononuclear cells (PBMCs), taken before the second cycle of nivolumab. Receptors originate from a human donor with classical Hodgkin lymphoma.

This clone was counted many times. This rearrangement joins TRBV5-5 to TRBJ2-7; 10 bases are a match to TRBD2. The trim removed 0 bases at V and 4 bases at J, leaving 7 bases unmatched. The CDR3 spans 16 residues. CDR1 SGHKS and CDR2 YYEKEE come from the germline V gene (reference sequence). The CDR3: CASSLERGGLKYEQYF. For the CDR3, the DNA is TGTGCCAGCAGCTTGGAGCGGGGGGGCCTAAAATACGAGCAGTACTTC.

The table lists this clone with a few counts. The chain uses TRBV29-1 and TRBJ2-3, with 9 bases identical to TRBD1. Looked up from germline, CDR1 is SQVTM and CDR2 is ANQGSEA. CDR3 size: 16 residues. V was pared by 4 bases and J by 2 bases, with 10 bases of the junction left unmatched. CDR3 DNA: TGCAGCGTTGGCCGGGACAGGGTTTTTGACACAGATACGCAGTATTTT. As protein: CSVGRDRVFDTDTQYF.

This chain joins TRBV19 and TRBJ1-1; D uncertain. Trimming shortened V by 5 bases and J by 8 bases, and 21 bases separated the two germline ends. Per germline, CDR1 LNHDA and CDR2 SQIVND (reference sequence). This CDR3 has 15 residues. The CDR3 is CASSGRTPDFVEAFF. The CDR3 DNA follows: TGTGCCAGTAGTGGACGGACGCCGGATTTCGTCGAAGCTTTCTTT.

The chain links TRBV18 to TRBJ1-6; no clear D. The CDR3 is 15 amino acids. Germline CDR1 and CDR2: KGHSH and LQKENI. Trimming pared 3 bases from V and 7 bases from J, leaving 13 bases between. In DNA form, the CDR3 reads TGTGCCAGCTCACCCGGGCGCCTGGGCAATTCACCCCTCCACTTT. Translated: CASSPGRLGNSPLHF.

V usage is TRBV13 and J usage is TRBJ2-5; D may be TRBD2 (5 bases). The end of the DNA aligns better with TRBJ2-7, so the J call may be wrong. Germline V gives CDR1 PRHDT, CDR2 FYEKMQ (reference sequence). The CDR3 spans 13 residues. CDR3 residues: CASSLRDSYEQYF. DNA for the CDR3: TGTGCCAGCAGCTTACGGGACTCCTACGAGCAGTACTTC.

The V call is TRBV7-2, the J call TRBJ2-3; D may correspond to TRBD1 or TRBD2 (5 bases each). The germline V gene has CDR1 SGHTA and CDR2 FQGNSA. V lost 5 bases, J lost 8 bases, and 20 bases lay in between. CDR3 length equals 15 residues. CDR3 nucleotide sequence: TGTGCCAGCAGCCAACGGGGCGGGTTAGAGGGTACGCAGTATTTT. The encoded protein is CASSQRGGLEGTQYF.

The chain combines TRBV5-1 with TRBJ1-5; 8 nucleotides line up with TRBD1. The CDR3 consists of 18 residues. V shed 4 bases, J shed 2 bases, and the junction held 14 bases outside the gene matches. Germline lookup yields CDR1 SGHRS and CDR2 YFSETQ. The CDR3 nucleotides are TGCGCCAGCAGCCGAAAGGACAGGGAGATAGTCGGCAATCAGCCCCAGCATTTT. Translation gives CASSRKDREIVGNQPQHF.

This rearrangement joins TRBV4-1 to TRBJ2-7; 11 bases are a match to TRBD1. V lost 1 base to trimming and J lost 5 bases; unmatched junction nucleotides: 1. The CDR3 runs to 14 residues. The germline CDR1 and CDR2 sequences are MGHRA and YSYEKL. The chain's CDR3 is CASSQGTGGNEQYF. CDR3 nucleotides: TGCGCCAGCAGCCAAGGGACAGGGGGCAACGAGCAGTACTTC.

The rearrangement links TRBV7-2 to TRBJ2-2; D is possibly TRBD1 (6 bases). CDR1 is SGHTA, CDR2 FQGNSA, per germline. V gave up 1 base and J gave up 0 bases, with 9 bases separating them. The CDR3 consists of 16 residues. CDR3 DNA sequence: TGTGCCAGCAGCTTAGAAGGGGGTGCGAACACCGGGGAGCTGTTTTTT. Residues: CASSLEGGANTGELFF.

CDR3: CASSLGIGSFSGYTF. As DNA, the CDR3 is TGTGCCAGCAGCTTGGGTATAGGGTCTTTTTCTGGCTACACCTTC. The chain has TRBV5-4 and TRBJ1-2; D remains unclear. Trimming stripped 0 bases from V and 7 bases from J, with 16 bases between. Per the germline V gene, CDR1 is SGHNT and CDR2 is YYREEE (reference sequence). The CDR3 spans 15 residues.

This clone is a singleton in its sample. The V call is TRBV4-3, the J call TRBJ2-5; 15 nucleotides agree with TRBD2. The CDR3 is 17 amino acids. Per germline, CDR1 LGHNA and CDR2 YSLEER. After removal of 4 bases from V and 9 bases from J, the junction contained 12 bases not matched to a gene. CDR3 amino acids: CASSPGTSGGRSGAQYF. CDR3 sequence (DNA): TGCGCCAGCAGCCCAGGGACTAGCGGGGGGAGAAGTGGGGCCCAGTACTTC.

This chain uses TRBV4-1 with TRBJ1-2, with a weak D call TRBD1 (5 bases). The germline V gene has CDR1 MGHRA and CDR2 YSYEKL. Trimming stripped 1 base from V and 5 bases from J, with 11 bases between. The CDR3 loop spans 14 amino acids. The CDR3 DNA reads TGCGCCAGCAGCCAAGTTTCGGGGGGGTATGGCTACACCTTC. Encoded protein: CASSQVSGGYGYTF.

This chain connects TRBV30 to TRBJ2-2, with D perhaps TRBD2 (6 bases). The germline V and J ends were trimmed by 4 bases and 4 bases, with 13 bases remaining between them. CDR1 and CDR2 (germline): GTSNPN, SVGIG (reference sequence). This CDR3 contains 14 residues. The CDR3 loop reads CAWKKGLLTGELFF. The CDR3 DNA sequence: TGTGCCTGGAAGAAAGGACTACTCACCGGGGAGCTGTTTTTT. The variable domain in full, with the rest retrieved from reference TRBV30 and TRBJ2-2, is SQTIHQWPATLVQPVGSPLSLECTVEGTSNPNLYWYRQAAGRGLQLLFYSVGIGQISSEVPQNLSASRPQDRQFILSSKKLLLSDSGFYLCAWKKGLLTGELFFGEGSRLTVL.

This CDR3 is CASSLGSGPNTEAFF. CDR3 coding DNA: TGTGCCAGCAGCTTAGGGTCAGGGCCGAACACTGAAGCTTTCTTT. V gene TRBV11-2 combines with J gene TRBJ1-1; perhaps TRBD1 as D (5 bases). Trimming removed 1 base at V and 1 base at J, with 10 bases between. The V gene's germline CDR1 is SGHAT and CDR2 FQNNGV. CDR3 length equals 15 residues.

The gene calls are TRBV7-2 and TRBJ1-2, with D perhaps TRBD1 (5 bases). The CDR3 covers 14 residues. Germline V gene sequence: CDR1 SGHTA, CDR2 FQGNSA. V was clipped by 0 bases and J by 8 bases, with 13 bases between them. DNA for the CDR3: TGTGCCAGCAGCTTAGCTTCTGGGGCTTGGGGCTACACCTTC. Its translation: CASSLASGAWGYTF.

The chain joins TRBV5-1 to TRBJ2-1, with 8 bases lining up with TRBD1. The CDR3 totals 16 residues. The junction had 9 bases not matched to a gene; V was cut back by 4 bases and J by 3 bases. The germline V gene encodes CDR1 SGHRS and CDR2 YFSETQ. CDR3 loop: CASSRGQGGGYNEQFF. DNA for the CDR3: TGCGCCAGCAGCAGAGGACAGGGAGGCGGCTACAATGAGCAGTTCTTC. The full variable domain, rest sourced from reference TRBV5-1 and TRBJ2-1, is KAGVTQTPRYLIKTRGQQVTLSCSPISGHRSVSWYQQTPGQGLQFLFEYFSETQRNKGNFPGRFSGRQFSNSRSEMNVSTLELGDSALYLCASSRGQGGGYNEQFFGPGTRLTVL.

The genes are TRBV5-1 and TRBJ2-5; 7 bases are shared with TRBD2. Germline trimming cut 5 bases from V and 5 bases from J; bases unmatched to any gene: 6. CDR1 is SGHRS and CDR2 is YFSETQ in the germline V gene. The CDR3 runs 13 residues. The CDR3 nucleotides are TGCGCCAGCAGGCCGGGGGGAGGGGAGACCCAGTACTTC. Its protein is CASRPGGGETQYF.

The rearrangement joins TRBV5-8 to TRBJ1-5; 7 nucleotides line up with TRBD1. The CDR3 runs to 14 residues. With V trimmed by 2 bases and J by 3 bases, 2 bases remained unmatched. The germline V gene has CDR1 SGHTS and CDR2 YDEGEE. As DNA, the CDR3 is TGTGCCAGCAGCTTAGGGACAGTCAATCAGCCCCAGCATTTT. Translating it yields CASSLGTVNQPQHF.

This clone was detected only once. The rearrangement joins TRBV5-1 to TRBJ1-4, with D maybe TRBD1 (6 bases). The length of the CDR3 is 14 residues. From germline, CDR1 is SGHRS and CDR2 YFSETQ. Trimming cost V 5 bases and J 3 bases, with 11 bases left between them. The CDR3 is CASRPQGSNEKLFF. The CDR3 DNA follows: TGCGCCAGCAGACCCCAGGGGTCTAATGAAAAACTGTTTTTT.

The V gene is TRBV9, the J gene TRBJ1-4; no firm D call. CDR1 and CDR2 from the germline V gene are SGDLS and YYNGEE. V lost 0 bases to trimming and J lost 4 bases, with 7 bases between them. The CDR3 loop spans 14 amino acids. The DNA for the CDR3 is TGTGCCAGCAGCGTAGGGGAGGTTAATGAAAAACTGTTTTTT. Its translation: CASSVGEVNEKLFF.

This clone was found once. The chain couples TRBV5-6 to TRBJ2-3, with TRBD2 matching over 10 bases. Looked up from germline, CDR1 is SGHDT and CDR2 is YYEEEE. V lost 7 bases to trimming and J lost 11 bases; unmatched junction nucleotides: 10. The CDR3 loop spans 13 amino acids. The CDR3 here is CASGERGGREQYF. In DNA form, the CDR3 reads TGTGCCAGCGGGGAGCGGGGGGGCCGGGAGCAGTATTTT.

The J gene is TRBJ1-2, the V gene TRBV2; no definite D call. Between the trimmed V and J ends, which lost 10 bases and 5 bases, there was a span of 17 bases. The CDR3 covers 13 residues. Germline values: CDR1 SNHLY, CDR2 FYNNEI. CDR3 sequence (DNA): TGTGCCATCACCCCATACTCAGGATATGGCTACACCTTC. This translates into CAITPYSGYGYTF.

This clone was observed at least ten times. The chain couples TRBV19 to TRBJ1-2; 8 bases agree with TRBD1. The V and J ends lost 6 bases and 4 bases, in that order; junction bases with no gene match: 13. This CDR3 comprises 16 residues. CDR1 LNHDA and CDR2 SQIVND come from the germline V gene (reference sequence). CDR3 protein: CASSRTGQVRGYGYTF. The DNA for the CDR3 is TGTGCCAGTAGCAGAACGGGACAGGTCCGGGGCTATGGCTACACCTTC.

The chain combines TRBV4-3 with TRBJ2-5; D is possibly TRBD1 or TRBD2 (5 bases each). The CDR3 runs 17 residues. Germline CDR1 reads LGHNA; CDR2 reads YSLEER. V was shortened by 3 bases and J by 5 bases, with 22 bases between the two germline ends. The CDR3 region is CASSQHVRGREVETQYF. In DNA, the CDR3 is TGCGCCAGCAGCCAGCATGTCCGGGGCCGAGAGGTGGAGACCCAGTACTTC.

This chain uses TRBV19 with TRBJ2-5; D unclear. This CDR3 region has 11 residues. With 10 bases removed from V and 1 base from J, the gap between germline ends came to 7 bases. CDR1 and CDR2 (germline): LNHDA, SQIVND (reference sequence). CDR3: CATSFQETQYF. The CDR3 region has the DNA TGTGCCACGAGCTTCCAAGAGACCCAGTACTTC.

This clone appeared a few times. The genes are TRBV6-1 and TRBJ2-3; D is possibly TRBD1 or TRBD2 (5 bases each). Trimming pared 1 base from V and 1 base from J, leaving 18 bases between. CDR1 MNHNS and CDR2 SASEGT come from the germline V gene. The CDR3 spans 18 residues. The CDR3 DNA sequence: TGTGCCAGCAGTGAAGTGAGGGGTTCCCTTTGGGGCACAGATACGCAGTATTTT. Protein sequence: CASSEVRGSLWGTDTQYF.

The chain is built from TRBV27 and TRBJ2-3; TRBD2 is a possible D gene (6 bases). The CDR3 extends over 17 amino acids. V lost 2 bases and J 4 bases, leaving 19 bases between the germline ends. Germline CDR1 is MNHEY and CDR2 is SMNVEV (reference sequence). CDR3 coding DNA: TGTGCCAGCAGTTTACAGTTCCCGCCCCCGGGAGCAGATACGCAGTATTTT. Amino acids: CASSLQFPPPGADTQYF.

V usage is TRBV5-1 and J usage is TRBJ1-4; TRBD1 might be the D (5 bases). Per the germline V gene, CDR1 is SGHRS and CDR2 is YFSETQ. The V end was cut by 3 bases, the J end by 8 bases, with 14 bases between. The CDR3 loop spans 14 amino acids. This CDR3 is CASSWGDGEEKLFF. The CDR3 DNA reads TGCGCCAGCAGCTGGGGGGACGGGGAGGAAAAACTGTTTTTT.